This entry describes one TCR beta chain. The antigen remains unidentified. Execution of the assay was at deep level. Several immunoSEQ plates received, in even portions, the genomic DNA of each subset. Produced via immunoSEQ multiplex PCR; TCRdb's table is partial and in-frame only. The sample holds millions of clones, just under 95% seen once. The source of the sample is a study of shared clonotypes between healthy human individuals. Study conclusions and caveats: Generally, estimated richness proved larger in naive subsets than it did in memory subsets.

The naive CD8 fraction comprised CD45RO-negative cells positively selected for CCR7 and excluded terminally differentiated effector memory CD45RA+ cells. All donors qualified as healthy HIV-negative adults and had experienced no recent acute infections or vaccinations. CDR1 and CDR2 (germline): ENHRY, SYGVKD. This CDR3 spans 14 amino acids. With 6 bases clipped from V and 2 bases from J, the junction kept 6 bases outside the gene matches. The V call is TRBV10-3, the J call TRBJ2-7; 8 nucleotides match TRBD1. The TCR originated in a man between 18 and 29 years old in good health. The sample consisted of naive CD8+ T cells sorted from blood. CDR3 nucleotide sequence: TGTGCCATCAGCTCGGACAGGGAGGCCTACGAGCAGTACTTC. Its translation is CAISSDREAYEQYF.